Listed below are T cell receptor beta chains from one sample, sequenced in a study of T cells in Graves' hyperthyroidism and ophthalmopathy. TCRdb recomputed calls from the multiplex PCR reads with MiXCR, one row per CDR3 protein. Of approximately 520,000 distinct CDR3 sequences in the sample, approximately 25% were seen once. The material sequenced was blood. These receptor sequences come from a woman in her 30s with Graves' ophthalmopathy. Each CDR3 is given with its conserved first and last residue. The order of the fields is V gene, J gene, CDR3 protein.

TRBV29-1	TRBJ2-2	CSVEFWTSGSTGELFF
TRBV30	TRBJ2-5	CAWSVMAGEETQYF
TRBV2	TRBJ2-5	CASKPGLAGQETQYF
TRBV4-3	TRBJ2-2	CASSQGSYSPGTGELFF
TRBV12-3/TRBV12-4	TRBJ1-1	CASRISDGQGAFF
TRBV29-1	TRBJ1-2	CSVGQGASNYGYTF
TRBV7-2	TRBJ2-4	CASSPRTGAVNIQYF
TRBV2	TRBJ2-7	CATLEETGVYEQYF
TRBV30	TRBJ2-7	CAWSVISDEQYF
TRBV4-2	TRBJ1-1	CASSQQQGNTEAFF
TRBV11-2	TRBJ2-6	CASSSGPGRTGAYVLTF
TRBV24-1	TRBJ1-2	CATSDFPDRALRDGYTF
TRBV20-1	TRBJ1-3	CSAGPLSSGNTIYF
TRBV11-1	TRBJ2-7	CASSSTGEYSSYEQYF
TRBV10-3	TRBJ1-5	CAIKRRGGTLENQPQHF
TRBV5-1	TRBJ1-2	CASSEGFDYGYTF
TRBV28	TRBJ2-2	CASKIQLLTGELFF
TRBV3-1	TRBJ2-7	CVSSEGFEQYF
TRBV12-3/TRBV12-4	TRBJ1-5	CASSVRGGANQPQHF
TRBV6-5	TRBJ2-2	CASSYFGTGPGELFF
TRBV6-2/TRBV6-3	TRBJ1-1	CASIRGWAAMNTEAFF
TRBV7-3	TRBJ2-7	CASSTSSGQLYF
TRBV12-3/TRBV12-4	TRBJ1-2	CASSLRDREGLNGYTF
TRBV28	TRBJ1-1	CASRPFRGGAPSMNTEAFF
TRBV10-3	TRBJ1-5	CAISESGTVNQPQHF
TRBV19	TRBJ1-5	CASSLGGQGAGQPQHF
TRBV15	TRBJ1-5	CATSRETGMFSPQHF
TRBV6-2/TRBV6-3	TRBJ2-7	CASSSGTGGGDEQYF
TRBV9	TRBJ2-2	CASSVRTGSTGELFF
TRBV20-1	TRBJ1-3	CSASRTGVGNTIYF
TRBV6-2/TRBV6-3	TRBJ1-2	CASSHSTGTGTGAYYGYTF
TRBV3-1	TRBJ1-1	CASSQSGQVNTEAFF
TRBV12-3/TRBV12-4	TRBJ2-2	CVSSPRAGGVENTGELFF
TRBV2	TRBJ2-2	CASVRQGAANTGELFF
TRBV27	TRBJ2-7	CASSLSSVRAYDQYF
TRBV2	TRBJ2-4	CASSPDRGLNIQYF
TRBV4-3	TRBJ2-5	CASSPGLAGGQETQYF
TRBV24-1	TRBJ2-2	CATSDPGANTGELFF
TRBV7-8	TRBJ2-7	CASSLNGDYEQYF
TRBV2	TRBJ2-5	CAIDEGRGETQYF
TRBV6-4	TRBJ1-5	CASRASRAGSNQPQHF
TRBV7-9	TRBJ2-7	CASSLGQGLTYEQYF
TRBV7-2	TRBJ1-2	CASSSPDRAYGYTF
TRBV2	TRBJ2-2	CASSDVAGVVTGELFF
TRBV19	TRBJ1-2	CASSTPRGSYGYTF
TRBV29-1	TRBJ2-5	CSTTTGQETQYF
TRBV30	TRBJ2-5	CAWSVGGVETQYF
TRBV12-3/TRBV12-4	TRBJ2-7	CASSPDPAAGTYGQYF